The source of this T cell receptor beta chain is a study of T-cell reconstitution after alpha-beta-depleted transplantation in children. TCRbeta library preparation incorporated unique molecular identifiers. Each CDR3 protein gets one entry after TCRdb re-called the PCR reads with MiXCR. Among a few hundred thousand distinct CDR3 sequences listed, about 9.6% were seen once. The table lists this clonotype with many counts. This CDR3 has 15 residues. Germline CDR1 reads MNHEY; CDR2 reads SVGAGI. V lost 2 bases and J 4 bases, leaving 14 bases between the germline ends. The chain uses TRBV6-5 and TRBJ1-2, with a weak D call TRBD1 (5 bases). This sequence was found in a human donor who donated a stem cell graft to a child with SCID. The sequencing here drew on PBMCs from the stem cell graft donor, taken from the stem cell graft. CDR3 sequence (DNA): TGTGCCAGCAGTTACGAGCAGGGTCGCGCCTATGGCTACACCTTC. The encoded protein is CASSYEQGRAYGYTF.